This TCR beta chain was identified during a study of radiotherapy plus CTLA-4 blockade in lung cancer. In the study overall: Of all patients, about 17% responded objectively and roughly 31% showed disease control.

The study's findings and limits: It was early blood T cell clone dynamics, with interferon-beta, that reportedly best predicted response. In blood, TCR clones derived from the tumor expanded after radiotherapy plus ipilimumab.

A note on this clone: Its antigen remains unidentified.

The V segment lost 6 bases and the J segment 4 bases; nucleotides outside the gene matches: 9. Germline V lookup: CDR1 MDHEN, CDR2 SYDVKM. The CDR3 has 16 residues. Data came from immunoSEQ multiplex PCR; TCRdb stores just in-frame clones and leaves some out. This sample has about 46,000 clones, with roughly 77% found just once. The sequence was obtained from a human donor with non-small cell lung cancer who had a complete response to radiotherapy plus ipilimumab. This chain connects TRBV28 to TRBJ1-4, with 9 bases that match TRBD1. The sequenced sample was peripheral blood, obtained from a patient treated with radiotherapy plus ipilimumab. The CDR3 spells CASRSGTGKVNEKLFF. The CDR3 nucleotides are TGTGCCAGCAGGTCCGGGACAGGGAAGGTTAATGAAAAACTGTTTTTT.